A single TCR beta chain is shown here with its context. These data are taken from a study of blood T cell repertoires in COVID-19. The CDR3 has 15 residues. CDR1 is SGHTA and CDR2 is FQGTGA in the germline V gene. V gave up 4 bases and J gave up 5 bases; unmatched junction bases: 8. Measured with immunoSEQ multiplex PCR; TCRdb has only the in-frame clones, and not every one. The table lists 200,000 or so clones, about 85% of them singletons, with just over 2.5% in the top ten. The rearrangement joins TRBV7-3 to TRBJ2-5; 9 nucleotides line up with TRBD1. The receptor comes from a woman aged 25 to 39 who had recovered from COVID-19. Specimen: PBMCs or T cells enriched from blood (not recorded which). This CDR3 reads CASSSTGGEGETQYF. The CDR3 DNA reads TGTGCCAGCAGCTCAACAGGGGGCGAGGGGGAGACCCAGTACTTC.